The 4 T cell receptor beta chains given below trace back to one sample, sequenced in a study of cytomegalovirus exposure and HLA in healthy donors. Researchers ran the PCR with 60 Vbeta and 13 Jbeta primers. Here immunoSEQ multiplex PCR was the method, and the copy in TCRdb shows in-frame clones only, minus some. This table has 120,000 to 150,000 clones, roughly 80% appearing once. Sequencing was carried out using PBMCs. All receptors come from a female donor in good health and CMV-seronegative.

The genes are TRBV5-1 and TRBJ2-5; 8 positions match TRBD1. Germline CDR1 SGHRS, CDR2 YFSETQ. This CDR3 region has 14 residues. Trimming took 6 bases from V and 5 from J; bases not matched to a gene: 9. The CDR3 region has the DNA TGCGCCAGCACAGCAGGGGGCGCGGGGGAGACCCAGTACTTC. It encodes CASTAGGAGETQYF. Full variable domain (outside the CDR3, taken from reference TRBV5-1 and TRBJ2-5): KAGVTQTPRYLIKTRGQQVTLSCSPISGHRSVSWYQQTPGQGLQFLFEYFSETQRNKGNFPGRFSGRQFSNSRSEMNVSTLELGDSALYLCASTAGGAGETQYFGPGTRLLVL.

The V and J genes are TRBV28 and TRBJ2-7; D gene uncertain. V lost 3 bases, J lost 3 bases, and 6 bases lay in between. The CDR3 consists of 12 residues. CDR1 is MDHEN, CDR2 SYDVKM, per germline. Written as DNA, the CDR3 is TGTGCCAGCAGTTTTAACAGCTACGAGCAGTACTTC. This gives the protein CASSFNSYEQYF.

This chain uses TRBV10-3 with TRBJ2-3; D is undetermined. The CDR3 loop spans 13 amino acids. V was shortened by 6 bases and J by 6 bases, with 13 bases between the two germline ends. The germline CDR1 and CDR2 sequences are ENHRY and SYGVKD. CDR3: CAIRPINADTQYF. The CDR3 coding sequence is TGTGCCATCAGACCGATTAACGCGGATACGCAGTATTTT.

The chain has TRBV4-2 and TRBJ2-1, with 7 bases identical to TRBD2. The J segment lost 5 bases and the V segment lost 0 bases, leaving 4 bases of the junction unmatched. Germline CDR1 reads LGHNA; CDR2 reads YNFKEQ. The CDR3 runs to 15 residues. The CDR3 nucleotides read TGTGCCAGCAGCCAAGATGGCCTAGCGGACAATGAGCAGTTCTTC. Its translation is CASSQDGLADNEQFF.